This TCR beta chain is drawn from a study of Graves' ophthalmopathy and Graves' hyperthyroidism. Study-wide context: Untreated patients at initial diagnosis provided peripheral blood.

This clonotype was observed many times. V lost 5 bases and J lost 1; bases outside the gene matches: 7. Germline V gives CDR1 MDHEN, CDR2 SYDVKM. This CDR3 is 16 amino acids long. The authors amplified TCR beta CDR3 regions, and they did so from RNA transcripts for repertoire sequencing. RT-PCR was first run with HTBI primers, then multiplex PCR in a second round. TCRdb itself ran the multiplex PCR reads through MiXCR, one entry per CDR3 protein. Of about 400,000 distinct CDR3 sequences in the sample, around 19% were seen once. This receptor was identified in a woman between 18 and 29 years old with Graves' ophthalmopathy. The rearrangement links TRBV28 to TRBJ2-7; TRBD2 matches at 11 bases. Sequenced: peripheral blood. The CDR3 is CASSILGTSGSYEQYF. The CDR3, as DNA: TGTGCCAGCAGTATCCTAGGGACTAGCGGTTCCTACGAGCAGTACTTC.